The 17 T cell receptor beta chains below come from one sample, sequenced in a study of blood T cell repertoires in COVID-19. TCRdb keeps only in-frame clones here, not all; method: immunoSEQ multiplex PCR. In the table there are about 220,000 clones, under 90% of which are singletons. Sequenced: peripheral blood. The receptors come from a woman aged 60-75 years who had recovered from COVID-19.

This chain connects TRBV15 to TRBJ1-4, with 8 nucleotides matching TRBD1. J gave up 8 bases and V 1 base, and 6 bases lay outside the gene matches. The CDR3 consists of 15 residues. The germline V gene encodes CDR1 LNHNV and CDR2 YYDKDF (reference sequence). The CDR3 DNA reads TGTGCCACCAGCAGAGTGGCAGGGGGCTGGGAAAAACTGTTTTTT. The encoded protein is CATSRVAGGWEKLFF. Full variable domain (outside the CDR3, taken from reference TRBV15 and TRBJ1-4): DAMVIQNPRYQVTQFGKPVTLSCSQTLNHNVMYWYQQKSSQAPKLLFHYYDKDFNNEADTPDNFQSRRPNTSFCFLDIRSPGLGDTAMYLCATSRVAGGWEKLFFGSGTQLSVL.

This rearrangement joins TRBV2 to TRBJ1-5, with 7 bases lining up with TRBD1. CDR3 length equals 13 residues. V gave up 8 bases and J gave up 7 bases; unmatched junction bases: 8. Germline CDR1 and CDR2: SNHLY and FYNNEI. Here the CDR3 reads CASQGDLNQPQHF. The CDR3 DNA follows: TGTGCCAGCCAGGGGGACCTTAACCAGCCCCAGCATTTT.

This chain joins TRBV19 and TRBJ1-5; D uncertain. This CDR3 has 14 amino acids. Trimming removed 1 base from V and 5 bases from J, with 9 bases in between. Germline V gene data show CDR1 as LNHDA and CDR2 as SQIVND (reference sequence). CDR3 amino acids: CASSIGSRDQPQHF. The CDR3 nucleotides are TGTGCCAGTAGTATAGGGTCTCGAGATCAGCCCCAGCATTTT. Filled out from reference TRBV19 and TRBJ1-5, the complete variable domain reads DGGITQSPKYLFRKEGQNVTLSCEQNLNHDAMYWYRQDPGQGLRLIYYSQIVNDFQKGDIAEGYSVSREKKESFPLTVTSAQKNPTAFYLCASSIGSRDQPQHFGDGTRLSIL.

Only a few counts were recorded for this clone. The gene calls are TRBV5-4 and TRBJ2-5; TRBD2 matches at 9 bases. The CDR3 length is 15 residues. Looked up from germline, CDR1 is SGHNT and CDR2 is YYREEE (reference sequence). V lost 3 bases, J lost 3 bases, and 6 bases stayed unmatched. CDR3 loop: CASSYGPSGEETQYF. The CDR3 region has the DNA TGTGCCAGCAGCTATGGTCCTAGCGGGGAAGAGACCCAGTACTTC.

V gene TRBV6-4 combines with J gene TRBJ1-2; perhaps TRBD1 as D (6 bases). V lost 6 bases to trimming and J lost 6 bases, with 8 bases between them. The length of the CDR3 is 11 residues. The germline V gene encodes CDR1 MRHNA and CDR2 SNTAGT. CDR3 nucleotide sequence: TGTGCCAGCAGCGGGGACAATGGCTACACCTTC. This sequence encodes CASSGDNGYTF.

CDR3 bases: TGTGCCAGCAGTGACAGCTCCTACAATGAGCAGTTCTTC. Its translation is CASSDSSYNEQFF. This sequence joins TRBV2 and TRBJ2-1; D ambiguous. Germline loops: CDR1 SNHLY, CDR2 FYNNEI. This CDR3 contains 13 residues. Trimming left V 3 bases short and J 0 bases short, with 3 bases between.

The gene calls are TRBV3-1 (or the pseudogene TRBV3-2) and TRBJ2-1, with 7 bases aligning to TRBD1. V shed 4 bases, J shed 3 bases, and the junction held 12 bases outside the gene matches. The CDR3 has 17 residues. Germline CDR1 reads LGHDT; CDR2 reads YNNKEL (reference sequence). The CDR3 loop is CASSPKNRGPYYNEQFF. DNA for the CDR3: TGTGCCAGCAGCCCGAAAAACAGGGGACCCTACTACAATGAGCAGTTCTTC.

CDR3 DNA: TGCGCCAGCAGCAAAAGGAATCCTTCTAGCGGGGGGTCGAACACCGGGGAGCTGTTTTTT. This gives the protein CASSKRNPSSGGSNTGELFF. The chain combines TRBV4-1 with TRBJ2-2, with TRBD2 matching 11 bases. Germline V gene data show CDR1 as MGHRA and CDR2 as YSYEKL. The CDR3 length is 20 residues. The V and J ends lost 5 bases and 0 bases, in that order; junction bases with no gene match: 14.

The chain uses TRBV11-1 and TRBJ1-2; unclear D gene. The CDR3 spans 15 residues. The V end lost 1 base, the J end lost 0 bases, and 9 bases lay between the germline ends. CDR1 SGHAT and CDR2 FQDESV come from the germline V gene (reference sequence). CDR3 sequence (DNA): TGTGCCAGCAGCTTAGTTGGGCCTACTAACTATGGCTACACCTTC. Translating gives CASSLVGPTNYGYTF.

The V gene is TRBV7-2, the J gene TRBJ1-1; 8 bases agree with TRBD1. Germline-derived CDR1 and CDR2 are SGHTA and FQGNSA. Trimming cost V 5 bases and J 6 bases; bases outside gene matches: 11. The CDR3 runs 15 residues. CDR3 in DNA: TGTGCCAGCAGCATCTACGGACAGGGTTTGGCTGAAGCTTTCTTT. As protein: CASSIYGQGLAEAFF.

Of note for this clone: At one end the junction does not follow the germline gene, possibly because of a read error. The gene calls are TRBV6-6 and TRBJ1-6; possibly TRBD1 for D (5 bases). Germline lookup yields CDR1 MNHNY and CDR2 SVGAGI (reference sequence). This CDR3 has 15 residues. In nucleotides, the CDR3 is TGTGCCAGCACTTACCCGGGGGGGGTAGAGTCACCCCTCCACTTT. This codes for CASTYPGGVESPLHF.

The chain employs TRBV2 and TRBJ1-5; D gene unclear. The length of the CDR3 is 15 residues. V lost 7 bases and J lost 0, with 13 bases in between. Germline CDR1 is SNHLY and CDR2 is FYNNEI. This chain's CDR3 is CASIGEGSSNQPQHF. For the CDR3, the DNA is TGTGCCAGCATCGGGGAGGGTAGTAGCAATCAGCCCCAGCATTTT.

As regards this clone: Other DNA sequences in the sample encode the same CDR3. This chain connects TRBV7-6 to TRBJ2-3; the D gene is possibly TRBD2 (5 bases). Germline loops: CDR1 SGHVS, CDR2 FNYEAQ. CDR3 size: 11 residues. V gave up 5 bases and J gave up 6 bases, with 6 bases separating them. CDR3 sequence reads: CASSRGDTQYF. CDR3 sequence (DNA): TGTGCCAGCAGCCGAGGGGATACGCAGTATTTT.

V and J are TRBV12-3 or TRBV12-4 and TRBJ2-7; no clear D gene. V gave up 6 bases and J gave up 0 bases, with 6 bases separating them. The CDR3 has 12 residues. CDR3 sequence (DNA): TGTGCCAGCAGCCCTAGCTCCTACGAGCAGTACTTC. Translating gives CASSPSSYEQYF.

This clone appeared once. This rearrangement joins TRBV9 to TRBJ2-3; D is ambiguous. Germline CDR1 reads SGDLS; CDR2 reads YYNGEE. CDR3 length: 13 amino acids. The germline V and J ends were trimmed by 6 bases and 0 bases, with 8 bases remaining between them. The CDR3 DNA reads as TGTGCCAGCAAAGGAGAGAGCACAGATACGCAGTATTTT. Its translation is CASKGESTDTQYF.

In DNA form, the CDR3 reads TGTGCCACCAGTGAGCTAGCGGGGGGGACCCAGTACTTC. It encodes CATSELAGGTQYF. The chain carries TRBV24-1 and TRBJ2-5; 11 nucleotides align to TRBD2. Trimming took 4 bases from V and 7 from J; bases not matched to a gene: 1. This CDR3 comprises 13 residues. CDR1 and CDR2 (germline): KGHDR, SFDVKD.

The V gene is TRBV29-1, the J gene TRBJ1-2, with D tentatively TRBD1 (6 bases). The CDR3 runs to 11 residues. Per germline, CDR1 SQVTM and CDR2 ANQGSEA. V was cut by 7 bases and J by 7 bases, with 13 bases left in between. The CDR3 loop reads CSANRAGGYTF. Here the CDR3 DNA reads TGCAGCGCTAACAGGGCAGGTGGCTACACCTTC.